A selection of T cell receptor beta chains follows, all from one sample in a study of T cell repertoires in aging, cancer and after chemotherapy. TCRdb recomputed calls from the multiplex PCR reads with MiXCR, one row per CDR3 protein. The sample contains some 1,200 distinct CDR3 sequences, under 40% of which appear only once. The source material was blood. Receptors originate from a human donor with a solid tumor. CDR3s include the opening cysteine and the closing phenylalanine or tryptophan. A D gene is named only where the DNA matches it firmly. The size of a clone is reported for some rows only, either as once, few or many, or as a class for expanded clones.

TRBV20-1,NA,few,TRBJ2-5,CSARGRGGVQETQYF,TGCAGTGCTAGAGGGCGAGGTGGGGTCCAAGAGACCCAGTACTTC
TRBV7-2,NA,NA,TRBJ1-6,CASSWTESSYNSPLHF,TGTGCCAGCAGTTGGACAGAGAGCTCCTATAATTCACCCCTCCACTTT
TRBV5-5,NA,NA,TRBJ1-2,CASSYYSSPPDGYTF,TGTGCCAGCAGCTATTACTCCTCTCCTCCCGATGGCTACACCTTC
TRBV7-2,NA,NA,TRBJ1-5,CASSLAWGESQPQHF,TGTGCCAGCAGCTTAGCATGGGGGGAAAGTCAGCCCCAGCATTTT
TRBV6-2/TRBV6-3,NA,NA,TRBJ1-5,CASSYSRVISWDTHQPQHF,TGTGCCAGCAGTTACTCGAGGGTTATTAGCTGGGACACACATCAGCCCCAGCATTTT
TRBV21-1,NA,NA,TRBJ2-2,CASKRVGQFTGELFF,TGTGCCAGCAAAAGGGTCGGACAGTTCACCGGGGAGCTGTTTTTT
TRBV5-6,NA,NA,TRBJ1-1,CASSLSAKRGTEAFF,TGTGCCAGCAGCTTGTCCGCAAAGAGAGGAACTGAAGCTTTCTTT
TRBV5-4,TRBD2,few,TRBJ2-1,CASSLGLAENNEQFF,TGTGCCAGCAGCCTTGGACTAGCGGAGAACAATGAGCAGTTCTTC
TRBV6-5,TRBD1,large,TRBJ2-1,CASSYGGQGNEQFF,TGTGCCAGCAGTTACGGTGGACAGGGGAATGAGCAGTTCTTC
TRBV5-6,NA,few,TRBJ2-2,CASSLALNTGELFF,TGCGCCAGCAGCTTGGCGTTAAACACCGGGGAGCTGTTTTTT
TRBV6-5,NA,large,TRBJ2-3,CASRGPSTDTQYF,TGTGCCAGCAGGGGACCTTCCACAGATACGCAGTATTTT
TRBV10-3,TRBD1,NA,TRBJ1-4,CAISDQGQANNEKLFF,TGTGCCATCAGCGATCAGGGACAGGCGAATAATGAAAAACTGTTTTTT
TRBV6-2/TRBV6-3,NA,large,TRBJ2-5,CASSFAGTRMSQYF,TGTGCCAGCAGTTTTGCCGGGACAAGGATGTCCCAGTACTTC
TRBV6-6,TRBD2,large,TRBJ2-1,CASSTGLAALNEQFF,TGTGCCAGCAGTACCGGACTAGCGGCCCTTAATGAGCAGTTCTTC
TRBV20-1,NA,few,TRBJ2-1,CSATYRAYNEQFF,TGCAGTGCTACGTACAGGGCCTACAATGAGCAGTTCTTC
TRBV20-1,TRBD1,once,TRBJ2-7,CSARADRDMEQYF,TGCAGTGCTAGAGCCGACAGGGATATGGAGCAGTACTTC
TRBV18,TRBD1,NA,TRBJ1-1,CASSQGANTEAFF,TGTGCCAGCTCACAGGGGGCGAACACTGAAGCTTTCTTT
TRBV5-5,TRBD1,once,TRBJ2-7,CASSPRTGSYEQYF,TGCGCCAGCAGCCCCCGGACAGGGTCCTACGAGCAGTACTTC
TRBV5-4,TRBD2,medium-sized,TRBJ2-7,CASSPTGTSPHEQYF,TGTGCCAGCAGTCCTACCGGGACTAGCCCTCACGAGCAGTACTTC
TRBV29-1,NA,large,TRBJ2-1,CSTRDPDEQFF,TGCAGCACCCGGGACCCAGATGAGCAGTTCTTC
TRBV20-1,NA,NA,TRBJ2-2,CSARDGGRATGELFF,TGCAGTGCTAGAGATGGGGGGCGTGCCACCGGGGAGCTGTTTTTT
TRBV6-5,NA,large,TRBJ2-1,CASSYSYRQGYEQFF,TGTGCCAGCAGTTACTCGTATCGTCAGGGCTATGAGCAGTTCTTC
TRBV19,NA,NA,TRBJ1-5,CASSMIPGGNQPQHF,TGTGCCAGTAGTATGATACCCGGGGGCAATCAGCCCCAGCATTTT
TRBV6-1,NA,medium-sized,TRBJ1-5,CAISRTVGNQPQHF,TGTGCCATCTCACGGACAGTGGGAAATCAGCCCCAGCATTTT
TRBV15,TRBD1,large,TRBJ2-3,CATSGTGERTDTQYF,TGTGCCACCAGCGGGACAGGGGAGAGGACAGATACGCAGTATTTT
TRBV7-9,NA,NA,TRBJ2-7,CASSLVVGEQYF,TGTGCCAGCAGCTTAGTGGTGGGGGAGCAGTACTTC
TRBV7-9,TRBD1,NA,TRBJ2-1,CASSRTGRNEQFF,TGTGCCAGCAGCCGGACAGGAAGGAATGAGCAGTTCTTC
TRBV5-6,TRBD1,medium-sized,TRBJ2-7,CASSLAGTGVHEQYF,TGTGCCAGCAGCTTGGCCGGGACAGGGGTTCACGAGCAGTACTTC
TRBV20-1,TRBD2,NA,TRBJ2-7,CSADLGLAYEQYF,TGCAGTGCTGATTTGGGACTAGCCTACGAGCAGTACTTC
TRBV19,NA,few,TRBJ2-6,CASSIALLRGGVSPVLTF,TGTGCCAGTAGTATAGCCCTCCTCAGGGGTGGAGTAAGTCCCGTCCTGACTTTC
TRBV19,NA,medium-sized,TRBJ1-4,CASSIRSGKLFF,TGTGCCAGTAGTATCCGAAGTGGCAAACTGTTTTTT
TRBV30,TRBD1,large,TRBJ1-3,CAWSAGGAGNTIYF,TGTGCCTGGAGTGCAGGGGGCGCTGGAAACACCATATATTTT
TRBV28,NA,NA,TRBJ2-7,CASSLMQSYEQYF,TGTGCCAGCAGTTTGATGCAGTCCTACGAGCAGTACTTC
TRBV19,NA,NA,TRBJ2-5,CATRIGYGGVGQETQYF,TGTGCCACCCGCATAGGTTACGGGGGAGTCGGCCAAGAGACCCAGTACTTC
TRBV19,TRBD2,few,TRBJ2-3,CASSGHGSGGHPSTDTQYF,TGTGCCAGTAGTGGCCATGGTAGCGGGGGTCACCCTAGCACAGATACGCAGTATTTT
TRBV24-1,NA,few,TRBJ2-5,CATSEETQYF,TGTGCCACCAGCGAAGAGACCCAGTACTTC
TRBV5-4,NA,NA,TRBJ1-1,CASSLSLNTGGEEAFF,TGTGCCAGCAGCTTGTCTCTGAACACCGGGGGCGAGGAAGCTTTCTTT
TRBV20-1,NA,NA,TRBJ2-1,CSASGPGLYYNEQFF,TGCAGTGCTAGTGGTCCGGGACTCTACTACAATGAGCAGTTCTTC
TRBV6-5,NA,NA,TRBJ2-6,CASSDSFSGANVLTF,TGTGCCAGCAGTGACAGTTTCTCTGGGGCCAACGTCCTGACTTTC
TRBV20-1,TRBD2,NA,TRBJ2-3,CSARDSGLTDTQYF,TGCAGTGCTAGAGATTCGGGACTAACCGATACGCAGTATTTT
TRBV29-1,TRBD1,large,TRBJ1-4,CSVDGTGTSEKLFF,TGCAGCGTTGACGGGACAGGGACGAGTGAAAAACTGTTTTTT
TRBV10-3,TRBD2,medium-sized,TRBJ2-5,CAISAVWGGGNQETQYF,TGTGCCATCAGTGCCGTCTGGGGCGGGGGAAACCAAGAGACCCAGTACTTC
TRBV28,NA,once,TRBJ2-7,CASGGGRGHLAYEQYF,TGTGCCAGCGGGGGAGGTAGGGGGCACCTCGCCTACGAGCAGTACTTC
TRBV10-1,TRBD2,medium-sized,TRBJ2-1,CASSHSGSNEQFF,TGCGCCAGCAGTCATAGCGGGAGTAATGAGCAGTTCTTC
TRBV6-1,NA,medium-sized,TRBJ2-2,CASSELLEGELFF,TGTGCCAGCAGTGAACTTTTGGAGGGGGAGCTGTTTTTT
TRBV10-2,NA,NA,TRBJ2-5,CAISDGATVETQYF,TGTGCCATCAGTGATGGAGCTACCGTAGAGACCCAGTACTTC
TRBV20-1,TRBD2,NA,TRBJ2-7,CSARRTAWTSGGALEQYF,TGCAGTGCTAGGAGGACAGCTTGGACTAGCGGGGGGGCCCTCGAGCAGTACTTC
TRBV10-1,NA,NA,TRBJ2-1,CASSVAGDGEQFF,TGCGCCAGCAGTGTAGCTGGCGACGGTGAGCAGTTCTTC
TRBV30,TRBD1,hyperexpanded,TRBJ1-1,CAWDETGAWGTEAFF,TGTGCCTGGGACGAGACAGGGGCCTGGGGAACTGAAGCTTTCTTT
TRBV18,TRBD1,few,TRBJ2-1,CASSQGQGAAYEQFF,TGTGCCAGCTCACAGGGACAGGGGGCGGCATATGAGCAGTTCTTC
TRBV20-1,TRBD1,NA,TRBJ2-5,CSAEGWDRAETQYF,TGCAGTGCTGAAGGGTGGGACAGGGCGGAGACCCAGTACTTC
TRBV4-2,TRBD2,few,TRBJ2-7,CASSPTESSGTYEQYF,TGTGCCAGCAGCCCAACGGAGTCTAGCGGTACCTACGAGCAGTACTTC